The sequence of this T cell receptor (beta chain) was determined in a study of blood T cell repertoires in COVID-19. Study context: PBMCs, B-cell-depleted T cells, or T cells were the source of the cDNA or gDNA that made up the material.

The CDR3 runs 15 residues. CDR1 and CDR2 (germline): LGHDT, YNNKEL (reference sequence). Trimming at V came to 10 bases and at J to 5 bases, leaving 10 bases not matched to a gene. Individuals aged 18 to 89 years were recruited from 24 US areas. As processed by the authors: Reference gene primers were amplified, and this amplification served to estimate nucleated cell counts. TCRdb's table, derived via immunoSEQ multiplex PCR, lists solely in-frame clones and lacks some. The D gene and trimming were derived from the DNA, and the V and J assignments and clone size from that table. The sample has about 250,000 clones, approximately 85% seen once; the top ten hold approximately 9.1%.

This chain joins TRBV3-1 (or the pseudogene TRBV3-2) and TRBJ2-1; 11 nucleotides align to TRBD2. Specimen: PBMCs or T cells enriched from blood (not recorded which). The TCR sequence derives from a woman aged 45-59 years with acute COVID-19. The CDR3 reads CATLSTSGVHNEQFF. As DNA, the CDR3 is TGTGCCACCCTGTCGACTAGCGGGGTCCACAATGAGCAGTTCTTC.